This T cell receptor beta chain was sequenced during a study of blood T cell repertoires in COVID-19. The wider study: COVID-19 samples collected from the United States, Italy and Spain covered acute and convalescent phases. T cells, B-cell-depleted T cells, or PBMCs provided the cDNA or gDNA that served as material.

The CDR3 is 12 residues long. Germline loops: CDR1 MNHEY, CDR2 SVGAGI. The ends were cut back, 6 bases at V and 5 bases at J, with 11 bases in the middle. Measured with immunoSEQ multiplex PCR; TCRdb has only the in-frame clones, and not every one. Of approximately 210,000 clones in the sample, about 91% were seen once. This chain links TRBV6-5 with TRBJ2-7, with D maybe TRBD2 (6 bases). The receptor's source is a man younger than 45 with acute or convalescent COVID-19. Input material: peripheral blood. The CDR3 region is CASREGNHEQYF. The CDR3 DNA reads TGTGCCAGCAGGGAGGGAAACCACGAGCAGTACTTC.